This T cell receptor beta chain stems from a study of T cells after yellow fever vaccination. The overall study: Low-cell-number fractions underwent preparation using SMART-Seq v4 Ultra Low Input. General study points: The secondary response was weaker, and its peak arrived faster, on day 5 versus 15. CD4 and CD8 compartments shared a small share of clonotypes.

This CDR3 comprises 14 residues. Germline values: CDR1 SGHVS, CDR2 FNYEAQ. Deletions cut 2 bases from V and 2 bases from J, with 8 bases between. Template switching by 5'RACE produced TCR cDNA, adding a universal primer site and UMIs. In TCRdb, the 5' RACE reads were re-called with MiXCR into one record per CDR3 protein. The sample has 500,000 to 650,000 distinct CDR3 sequences; around an eighth are singletons. Many counts were recorded for this clonotype. The antigen remains undetermined. This rearrangement joins TRBV7-6 to TRBJ2-3, with D uncertain. This material consisted of PBMCs, taken on the day of the yellow fever booster vaccination. The origin of this receptor is a man younger than 40 who received the YFV17D yellow fever vaccine. The DNA of the CDR3 is TGTGCCAGCAGCTTAACGGATTCCACAGATACGCAGTATTTT. It is translated as CASSLTDSTDTQYF.